These 13 T cell receptor beta chains originate from one sample sequenced in a study of CD8 T cells in Susac syndrome. Random hexamers primed reverse transcription of about 0.45 to 1 ug RNA. From the immunoSEQ multiplex PCR reads, TCRdb called clonotypes with MiXCR, one entry per CDR3 protein. The data contain approximately 120,000 distinct CDR3 sequences, around 94% of them singletons. Sequencing was carried out using CD4+ T cells from PBMCs. The receptors were gathered from a human donor in good health.

V is TRBV29-1 and J is TRBJ2-5, with D unclear. CDR3 length: 12 residues. Germline CDR1 is SQVTM and CDR2 is ANQGSEA. V shed 8 bases and J shed 4 bases, with 14 bases lying between them. CDR3 residues: CSILKGLETQYF. Written as DNA, the CDR3 is TGCAGCATCCTAAAGGGTTTAGAGACCCAGTACTTC.

The chain has TRBV19 and TRBJ1-5; D ambiguous. The CDR3 has 13 residues. V dropped 7 bases and J dropped 3 bases, with 10 bases sitting between them. Germline CDR1 reads LNHDA; CDR2 reads SQIVND (reference sequence). The CDR3 here is CASKLATNQPQHF. CDR3 in DNA: TGTGCCAGTAAACTGGCTACCAATCAGCCCCAGCATTTT. Supplemented by reference TRBV19 and TRBJ1-5, the full variable domain reads DGGITQSPKYLFRKEGQNVTLSCEQNLNHDAMYWYRQDPGQGLRLIYYSQIVNDFQKGDIAEGYSVSREKKESFPLTVTSAQKNPTAFYLCASKLATNQPQHFGDGTRLSIL.

This clonotype was seen a single time. The chain combines TRBV5-5 with TRBJ1-1; D is unclear. CDR3 length: 15 residues. Between the trimmed V and J ends, which lost 3 bases and 1 base, there was a span of 13 bases. Germline CDR1 is SGHKS and CDR2 is YYEKEE (reference sequence). The CDR3 is CASSWEPGGNTEAFF. CDR3 DNA: TGTGCCAGCAGCTGGGAACCCGGTGGGAACACTGAAGCTTTCTTT.

In its sample, this clonotype was seen once. The chain has TRBV7-8 and TRBJ1-4; 8 nucleotides line up with TRBD1. The germline V gene has CDR1 SGHVS and CDR2 FQNEAQ. The CDR3 covers 14 residues. Trimming took 4 bases from V and 7 from J; bases not matched to a gene: 5. CDR3 DNA: TGTGCCAGCAGCTCGGACAGGGTCTTTGAAAAACTGTTTTTT. Translation gives CASSSDRVFEKLFF.

V usage is TRBV2 and J usage is TRBJ1-5; 9 positions match TRBD1. The CDR3 is 14 amino acids. V lost 8 bases, J lost 4 bases, and 6 bases stayed unmatched. Per the germline V gene, CDR1 is SNHLY and CDR2 is FYNNEI. DNA of the CDR3: TGTGCCAGCGGGGACAGGGTCGGAAATCAGCCCCAGCATTTT. Translation gives CASGDRVGNQPQHF. The variable domain in full, completed from reference TRBV2 and TRBJ1-5, reads EPEVTQTPSHQVTQMGQEVILRCVPISNHLYFYWYRQILGQKVEFLVSFYNNEISEKSEIFDDQFSVERPDGSNFTLKIRSTKLEDSAMYFCASGDRVGNQPQHFGDGTRLSIL.

V is TRBV29-1 and J is TRBJ2-1; 9 bases agree with TRBD2. Germline lookup yields CDR1 SQVTM and CDR2 ANQGSEA. With 4 bases clipped from V and 8 bases from J, the junction kept 6 bases outside the gene matches. This CDR3 is built from 13 residues. CDR3 DNA sequence: TGCAGCGTTGCAGCGGGAGGAGGGGATGAGCAGTTCTTC. Its translation is CSVAAGGGDEQFF.

V and J are TRBV5-6 and TRBJ1-2; 8 positions agree with TRBD1. Germline lookup yields CDR1 SGHDT and CDR2 YYEEEE. Losses at the gene ends were 3 bases for V and 8 bases for J; bases not matched to a gene: 6. CDR3 length: 13 residues. DNA of the CDR3: TGTGCCAGCAGCTCTCAGGGGGCTCGAGGCTACACCTTC. The encoded protein is CASSSQGARGYTF. The full variable domain, with the rest looked up from reference TRBV5-6 and TRBJ1-2, is DAGVTQSPTHLIKTRGQQVTLRCSPKSGHDTVSWYQQALGQGPQFIFQYYEEEERQRGNFPDRFSGHQFPNYSSELNVNALLLGDSALYLCASSSQGARGYTFGSGTRLTVV.

The chain uses TRBV5-6 and TRBJ1-1; a possible D gene is TRBD1 (5 bases). Germline-derived CDR1 and CDR2 are SGHDT and YYEEEE. The ends were cut back, 1 base at V and 3 bases at J, with 16 bases in the middle. This CDR3 has 16 amino acids. CDR3 nucleotides: TGTGCCAGCAGCTTGTTGGGGCAGGGAATGGACACTGAAGCTTTCTTT. Its protein product is CASSLLGQGMDTEAFF. Based on the CDR3 plus reference TRBV5-6 and TRBJ1-1, the full variable domain is DAGVTQSPTHLIKTRGQQVTLRCSPKSGHDTVSWYQQALGQGPQFIFQYYEEEERQRGNFPDRFSGHQFPNYSSELNVNALLLGDSALYLCASSLLGQGMDTEAFFGQGTRLTVV.

The genes are TRBV7-7 and TRBJ2-3, with D unclear. The CDR3 totals 16 residues. In germline, CDR1 is SSHAT, CDR2 FNYEAQ (reference sequence). The V end lost 1 base, the J end lost 4 bases, and 15 bases lay between the germline ends. In DNA, the CDR3 is TGTGCCAGCAGCTTAGTAGAGGTAGACATGTCAGATACGCAGTATTTT. Residues: CASSLVEVDMSDTQYF.

This chain connects TRBV27 to TRBJ2-2; D is ambiguous. Per germline, CDR1 MNHEY and CDR2 SMNVEV (reference sequence). The length of the CDR3 is 13 residues. Deletions cut 3 bases from V and 5 bases from J, with 7 bases between. CDR3 DNA sequence: TGTGCCAGCAGTTTGTGGATTACCGGGGAGCTGTTTTTT. Translating it yields CASSLWITGELFF.

Here the CDR3 reads CASSSGTSPNEQFF. The CDR3 nucleotides are TGCGCCAGCAGCTCCGGGACTAGCCCCAATGAGCAGTTCTTC. The chain joins TRBV5-1 to TRBJ2-1, with TRBD2 matching 9 bases. This CDR3 has 14 residues. The J segment lost 6 bases and the V segment lost 3 bases, leaving 4 bases of the junction unmatched. Germline V lookup: CDR1 SGHRS, CDR2 YFSETQ.

The chain uses TRBV7-9 and TRBJ2-1; the match to TRBD1 covers 8 bases. Germline-derived CDR1 and CDR2 are SEHNR and FQNEAQ (reference sequence). The CDR3 is 15 residues long. Losses at the gene ends were 4 bases for V and 8 bases for J; bases not matched to a gene: 10. CDR3 coding DNA: TGTGCCAGCAGCTCAGGGACAGGCGGAATCTATGAGCAGTTCTTC. Amino acid sequence: CASSSGTGGIYEQFF.

V usage is TRBV10-3 and J usage is TRBJ2-1, with D uncertain. CDR3 length: 13 residues. V lost 5 bases, J lost 7 bases, and 12 bases lay in between. Germline CDR1 and CDR2: ENHRY and SYGVKD. CDR3 DNA sequence: TGTGCCATCAGTACGGAAAGTAGGAATGAGCAGTTCTTC. Translating it yields CAISTESRNEQFF.